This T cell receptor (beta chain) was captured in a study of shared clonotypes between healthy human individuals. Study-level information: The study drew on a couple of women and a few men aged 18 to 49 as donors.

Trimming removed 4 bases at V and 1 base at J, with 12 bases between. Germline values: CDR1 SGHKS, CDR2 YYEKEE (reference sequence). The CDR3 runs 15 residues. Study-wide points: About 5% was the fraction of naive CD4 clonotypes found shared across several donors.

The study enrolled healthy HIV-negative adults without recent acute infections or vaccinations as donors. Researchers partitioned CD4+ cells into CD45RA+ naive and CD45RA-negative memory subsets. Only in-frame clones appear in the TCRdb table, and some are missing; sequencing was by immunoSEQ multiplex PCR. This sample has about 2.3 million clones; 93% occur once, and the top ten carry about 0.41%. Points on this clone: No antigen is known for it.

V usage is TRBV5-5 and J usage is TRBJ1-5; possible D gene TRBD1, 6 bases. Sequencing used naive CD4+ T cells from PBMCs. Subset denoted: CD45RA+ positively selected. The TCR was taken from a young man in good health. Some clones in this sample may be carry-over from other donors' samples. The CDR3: CASSVGTISNQPQHF. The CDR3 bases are TGTGCCAGCAGCGTGGGGACAATCAGCAATCAGCCCCAGCATTTT.